This TCR beta chain was profiled in a study of cytomegalovirus exposure and HLA in healthy donors. Study details: Most donors, 81% of more than 300 genotyped, fell in the Caucasian-associated ancestry cluster.

The donors (healthy individuals) were bone marrow donors. The PCR contained 60 Vbeta and 13 Jbeta primers. Profiling relied on immunoSEQ multiplex PCR, and the TCRdb table lists in-frame clones only, not all of them. The sample yields about 160,000 clones, roughly 65% seen once. The CDR3 sequence is 14 residues long. Germline V gives CDR1 MNHNS, CDR2 SASEGT. V dropped 5 bases and J dropped 6 bases, with 16 bases sitting between them. Concerning this clone: The antigen is unknown.

Points from the study as a whole: Further analysis was carried out later, and it showed several of the most significant clusters appearing linked to common viral pathogens.

Sequenced input: PBMCs. The receptor comes from a man aged 18 to 30 in good health and CMV-seropositive. The V call is TRBV6-1, the J call TRBJ1-2, with D tentatively TRBD1 (6 bases). The CDR3: CASSNRDPGDGYTF. The CDR3 nucleotides read TGTGCCAGCAGTAACAGGGACCCCGGCGATGGCTACACCTTC.